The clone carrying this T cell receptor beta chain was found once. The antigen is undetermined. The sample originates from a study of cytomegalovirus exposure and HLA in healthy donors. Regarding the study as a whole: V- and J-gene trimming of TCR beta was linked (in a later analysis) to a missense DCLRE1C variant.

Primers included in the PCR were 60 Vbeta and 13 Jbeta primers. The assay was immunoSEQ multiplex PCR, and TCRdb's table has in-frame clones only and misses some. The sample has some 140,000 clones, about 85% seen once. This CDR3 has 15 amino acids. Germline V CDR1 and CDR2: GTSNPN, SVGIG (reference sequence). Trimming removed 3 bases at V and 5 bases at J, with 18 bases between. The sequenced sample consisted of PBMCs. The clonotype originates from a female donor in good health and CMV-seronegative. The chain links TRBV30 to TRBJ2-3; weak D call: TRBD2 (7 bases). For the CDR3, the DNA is TGTGCCTGGAGGGGGACGGGGGGCCCGGTAGATACGCAGTATTTT. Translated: CAWRGTGGPVDTQYF.